Below are 10 T cell receptor beta chains sequenced from a single sample in a study of graft-versus-host responses after intestinal transplantation. These receptors have no identified antigens. Profiling relied on immunoSEQ multiplex PCR, and the TCRdb table lists in-frame clones only, not all of them. This sample carries under 45,000 clones, roughly 94% of them seen once, and the ten largest clones take about 0.23%. The specimen was unstimulated CD4+ T cells sorted from spleen or lymph node cells, collected before transplant. The source is a human donor who was the organ donor for an intestinal transplant.

CDR3 in DNA: TGTGCCAGCAGTGATAATGGGGGTTTAGGCTTTCAGTACTTC. Translation: CASSDNGGLGFQYF. V and J are TRBV28 and TRBJ2-4, with D perhaps assigned TRBD1 or TRBD2 (5 bases each). Germline V CDR1 and CDR2: MDHEN, SYDVKM. This CDR3 comprises 14 residues. V was trimmed by 5 bases and J by 11 bases, leaving 19 bases between them.

The chain uses TRBV7-2 and TRBJ2-4; D is ambiguous. Deletions cut 2 bases from V and 0 bases from J, with 2 bases between. Germline V lookup: CDR1 SGHTA, CDR2 FQGNSA. The length of the CDR3 is 13 residues. The CDR3 loop is CASSLTAKNIQYF. CDR3 in DNA: TGTGCCAGCAGCTTAACAGCCAAAAACATTCAGTACTTC.

This sequence joins TRBV7-2 and TRBJ2-7; tentative D call: TRBD2 (7 bases). The CDR3 is made up of 15 amino acids. Deletions cut 0 bases from V and 2 bases from J, with 11 bases between. CDR1 is SGHTA and CDR2 is FQGNSA in the germline V gene. CDR3 loop: CASSLAAGAAYEQYF. The DNA of the CDR3 is TGTGCCAGCAGCTTAGCGGCGGGGGCGGCCTACGAGCAGTACTTC.

The chain has TRBV7-3 and TRBJ1-1; TRBD1 matches at 7 bases. This CDR3 has 13 residues. With 2 bases clipped from V and 5 bases from J, the junction kept 2 bases outside the gene matches. Germline-derived CDR1 and CDR2 are SGHTA and FQGTGA. CDR3 sequence: CASSLSTGTEAFF. The CDR3 DNA sequence: TGTGCCAGCAGCTTATCGACAGGGACTGAAGCTTTCTTT.

V usage is TRBV4-1 and J usage is TRBJ2-7; 7 bases map to TRBD1. V lost 3 bases and J lost 4; bases outside the gene matches: 12. The CDR3 consists of 16 residues. Germline CDR1 is MGHRA and CDR2 is YSYEKL. The CDR3 sequence is CASSHSTGHRFYEQYF. CDR3 bases: TGCGCCAGCAGCCATTCGACAGGGCACCGCTTTTACGAGCAGTACTTC.

V and J are TRBV4-1 and TRBJ2-6; D is tentatively TRBD1 or TRBD2 (7 bases each). The germline CDR1 and CDR2 sequences are MGHRA and YSYEKL. The V gene lost 2 bases and the J gene lost 0 bases, with 17 bases spanning the gap. The CDR3 runs 19 residues. The CDR3 DNA is TGCGCCAGCAGCCAAAGGGAGGGGGCGCCCCGCTCTGGGGCCAACGTCCTGACTTTC. Its translation: CASSQREGAPRSGANVLTF.

The V and J genes are TRBV9 and TRBJ1-1, with TRBD1 as a possible D gene (5 bases). V dropped 2 bases and J dropped 2 bases, with 10 bases sitting between them. Germline loops: CDR1 SGDLS, CDR2 YYNGEE. This CDR3 region has 14 residues. The CDR3 spells CASSVGLTNTEAFF. The CDR3 nucleotides are TGTGCCAGCAGCGTGGGGCTTACCAACACTGAAGCTTTCTTT.

This clone has only one observation. V and J are TRBV5-6 and TRBJ2-7, with D maybe TRBD1 (6 bases). V lost 0 bases and J lost 3, with 7 bases in between. CDR1 is SGHDT, CDR2 YYEEEE, per germline. The CDR3 covers 13 residues. As DNA, the CDR3 is TGTGCCAGCAGCTTGGTAGGGGGCTACGAGCAGTACTTC. This sequence encodes CASSLVGGYEQYF.

The rearrangement joins TRBV30 to TRBJ2-7, with 9 bases matching TRBD2. The V gene end was trimmed by 0 bases and the J gene end by 3 bases; junction bases not matched to a gene: 15. Germline loops: CDR1 GTSNPN, CDR2 SVGIG (reference sequence). The CDR3 runs to 18 residues. The CDR3 loop reads CAWSVMGGWRGGNYEQYF. The DNA of the CDR3 is TGTGCCTGGAGTGTAATGGGGGGATGGCGGGGGGGTAACTACGAGCAGTACTTC.

The chain couples TRBV7-9 to TRBJ1-6; possibly TRBD1 for D (5 bases). This CDR3 spans 14 amino acids. The V end lost 5 bases, the J end lost 6 bases, and 11 bases lay between the germline ends. Germline V gene lookup returns CDR1 SEHNR and CDR2 FQNEAQ (reference sequence). CDR3 coding DNA: TGTGCCAGCAGCCCACCGGGACGTAATTCACCCCTCCACTTT. Its protein product is CASSPPGRNSPLHF.